These T cell receptor beta chains were read from a single sample in a study of OX40 agonist ivuxolimab in advanced cancers. Here immunoSEQ multiplex PCR was the method, and the copy in TCRdb shows in-frame clones only, minus some. The sample yields 55,000 to 80,000 clones, under 90% seen once. Specimen: CD4+ or CD8+ T cells sorted from blood, collected in a trial of the OX40 agonist ivuxolimab. The source is an adult with an advanced solid tumor such as melanoma, head and neck, liver or kidney cancer. CDR3s include the opening cysteine and the closing phenylalanine or tryptophan. The order of the fields is V gene, CDR3 length, J gene, CDR3 protein.

V gene: TRBV7-8; CDR3 length: 14; J gene: TRBJ1-3; CDR3 protein: CASSSTRAGNTIYF
V gene: TRBV29-1; CDR3 length: 14; J gene: TRBJ1-1; CDR3 protein: CSVLGRVADTEAFF
V gene: TRBV25-1; CDR3 length: 13; J gene: TRBJ1-6; CDR3 protein: CASRTGGNSPLHF
V gene: TRBV7-9; CDR3 length: 18; J gene: TRBJ1-4; CDR3 protein: CASSLERWGATTNEKLFF
V gene: TRBV6-6; CDR3 length: 13; J gene: TRBJ1-1; CDR3 protein: CASSSRENTEAFF
V gene: TRBV19; CDR3 length: 16; J gene: TRBJ2-7; CDR3 protein: CASSINRDRASYEQYF
V gene: TRBV29-1; CDR3 length: 13; J gene: TRBJ1-2; CDR3 protein: CSVATGANYGYTF
V gene: TRBV9; CDR3 length: 17; J gene: TRBJ1-3; CDR3 protein: CASSVRPGFFSGNTIYF
V gene: TRBV7-2; CDR3 length: 15; J gene: TRBJ2-1; CDR3 protein: CASSFSHSSYNEQFF
V gene: TRBV5-6; CDR3 length: 15; J gene: TRBJ1-2; CDR3 protein: CASSPPFRGEKGYTF
V gene: TRBV30; CDR3 length: 13; J gene: TRBJ1-2; CDR3 protein: CAWRELDGVGYTF
V gene: TRBV6-5; CDR3 length: 15; J gene: TRBJ2-5; CDR3 protein: CASSTTGIETEGQYF
V gene: TRBV10-1; CDR3 length: 15; J gene: TRBJ2-7; CDR3 protein: CASSVGQGFTYEQYF
V gene: TRBV18; CDR3 length: 15; J gene: TRBJ2-7; CDR3 protein: CASSPPRGHTYEQYF
V gene: TRBV19; CDR3 length: 17; J gene: TRBJ1-3; CDR3 protein: CASSPRPRGGGGNTIYF
V gene: TRBV18; CDR3 length: 15; J gene: TRBJ2-2; CDR3 protein: CASSQQQGDAGELFF
V gene: TRBV6-4; CDR3 length: 15; J gene: TRBJ2-3; CDR3 protein: CASPYRGEPTDTQYF
V gene: TRBV7-6; CDR3 length: 17; J gene: TRBJ2-1; CDR3 protein: CASSSPILAGGYNEQFF
V gene: TRBV9; CDR3 length: 14; J gene: TRBJ1-1; CDR3 protein: CASSPRQGFVEAFF
V gene: TRBV5-5; CDR3 length: 14; J gene: TRBJ1-5; CDR3 protein: CASSLGGNNQPQHF
V gene: TRBV29-1; CDR3 length: 13; J gene: TRBJ2-7; CDR3 protein: CSVETDRAYEQYF
V gene: TRBV19; CDR3 length: 11; J gene: TRBJ2-7; CDR3 protein: CASSISGEQYF
V gene: TRBV11-3; CDR3 length: 15; J gene: TRBJ2-2; CDR3 protein: CASRSPFPATGELFF
V gene: TRBV10-3; CDR3 length: 14; J gene: TRBJ2-2; CDR3 protein: CAISGQGVSGELFF
V gene: TRBV18; CDR3 length: 16; J gene: TRBJ2-1; CDR3 protein: CASSPPNGGVYNEQFF
V gene: TRBV11-3; CDR3 length: 15; J gene: TRBJ1-2; CDR3 protein: CASSLRAGPNYGYTF
V gene: TRBV4-1; CDR3 length: 15; J gene: TRBJ1-5; CDR3 protein: CASSQAEQPNQPQHF
V gene: TRBV30; CDR3 length: 13; J gene: TRBJ1-5; CDR3 protein: CAWSRDTNQPQHF
V gene: TRBV2; CDR3 length: 14; J gene: TRBJ2-2; CDR3 protein: CASTSGRNTGELFF
V gene: TRBV7-9; CDR3 length: 14; J gene: TRBJ1-6; CDR3 protein: CASSSDRNNSPLHF
V gene: TRBV19; CDR3 length: 13; J gene: TRBJ2-7; CDR3 protein: CASSIRGFYEQYF
V gene: TRBV4-3; CDR3 length: 16; J gene: TRBJ2-4; CDR3 protein: CASSQEGGGLGNIQYF
V gene: TRBV11-2; CDR3 length: 15; J gene: TRBJ1-4; CDR3 protein: CASSARWRGDEKLFF
V gene: TRBV11-3; CDR3 length: 11; J gene: TRBJ2-2; CDR3 protein: CASSLVRELFF
V gene: TRBV6-6; CDR3 length: 13; J gene: TRBJ1-2; CDR3 protein: CASTQGDNYGYTF
V gene: TRBV7-8; CDR3 length: 14; J gene: TRBJ1-3; CDR3 protein: CASSFRGAGNTIYF
V gene: TRBV5-1; CDR3 length: 16; J gene: TRBJ1-1; CDR3 protein: CASSLDGPRINTEAFF
V gene: TRBV18; CDR3 length: 14; J gene: TRBJ1-6; CDR3 protein: CASSPPNRVSPLHF
V gene: TRBV5-5; CDR3 length: 15; J gene: TRBJ2-7; CDR3 protein: CASSLGLQASYEQYF
V gene: TRBV7-6; CDR3 length: 13; J gene: TRBJ2-7; CDR3 protein: CASSLGVAYEQYF
V gene: TRBV7-9; CDR3 length: 11; J gene: TRBJ2-2; CDR3 protein: CASPPYGELFF
V gene: TRBV5-1; CDR3 length: 11; J gene: TRBJ2-7; CDR3 protein: CASSDTNEQYF
V gene: TRBV7-9; CDR3 length: 17; J gene: TRBJ2-7; CDR3 protein: CASSLVGLARSSYEQYF
V gene: TRBV7-2; CDR3 length: 13; J gene: TRBJ1-2; CDR3 protein: CASSLVAGDGYTF
V gene: TRBV30; CDR3 length: 15; J gene: TRBJ1-2; CDR3 protein: CAWSLSAGTGGGYTF
V gene: TRBV19; CDR3 length: 16; J gene: TRBJ2-1; CDR3 protein: CASSNPTGTTYNEQFF
V gene: TRBV6-5; CDR3 length: 13; J gene: TRBJ2-7; CDR3 protein: CASSLSFSYEQYF
V gene: TRBV6-6; CDR3 length: 15; J gene: TRBJ1-2; CDR3 protein: CASSYSPGQGYGYTF